This note documents a single T cell receptor beta chain sequence. The data were obtained in a study of blood T cell repertoires in COVID-19. Whole-study context: Specimens from acute and convalescent COVID-19 originated in the United States, Italy and Spain.

Data came from immunoSEQ multiplex PCR; TCRdb stores just in-frame clones and leaves some out. The sample gives about 380,000 clones, around 90% of which show up once; about 1.2% is in the top ten. The CDR3 has 16 amino acids. In germline, CDR1 is SGDLS, CDR2 YYNGEE. The V gene lost 4 bases and the J gene lost 8 bases, with 21 bases spanning the gap. The sequencing sample was made of peripheral blood. V usage is TRBV9 and J usage is TRBJ1-4, with D possibly matching TRBD1 (6 bases). This receptor was identified in a man in his forties with acute or convalescent COVID-19. The CDR3: CASSPPTAQGGEKLFF. In nucleotides, the CDR3 is TGTGCCAGCAGCCCACCCACCGCACAGGGTGGGGAAAAACTGTTTTTT.